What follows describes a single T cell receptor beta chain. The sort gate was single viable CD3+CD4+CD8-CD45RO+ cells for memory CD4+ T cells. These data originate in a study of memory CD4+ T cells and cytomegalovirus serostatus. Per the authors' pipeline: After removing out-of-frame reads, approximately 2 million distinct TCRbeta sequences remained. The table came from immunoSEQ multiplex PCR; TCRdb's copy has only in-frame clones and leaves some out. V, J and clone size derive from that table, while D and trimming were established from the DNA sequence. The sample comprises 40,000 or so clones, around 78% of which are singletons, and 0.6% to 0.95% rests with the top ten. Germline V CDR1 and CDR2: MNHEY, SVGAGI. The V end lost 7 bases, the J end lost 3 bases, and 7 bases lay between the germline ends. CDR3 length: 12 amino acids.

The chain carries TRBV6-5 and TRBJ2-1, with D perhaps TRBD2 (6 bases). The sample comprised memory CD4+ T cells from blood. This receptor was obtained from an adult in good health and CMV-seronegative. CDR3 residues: CASTSVYNEQFF. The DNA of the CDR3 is TGTGCCAGCACTAGCGTCTACAATGAGCAGTTCTTC.